Presented here are 21 T cell receptor beta chains from one specimen sequenced in a study of Graves' ophthalmopathy and Graves' hyperthyroidism. Researchers took RNA transcripts and amplified TCR beta CDR3 regions from them. HTBI-primed RT-PCR formed the first round, and a multiplex PCR formed the second. In TCRdb, the multiplex PCR reads were re-called with MiXCR into one record per CDR3 protein. The table has about 480,000 distinct CDR3 sequences, roughly 14% seen once; the top ten hold more than 8.5%. Sequencing input: blood. These receptors originate from a woman in her twenties or thirties with Graves' ophthalmopathy.

This clonotype was counted at least ten times. The chain couples TRBV25-1 to TRBJ2-5; perhaps TRBD1 as D (9 bases). This CDR3 is built from 19 residues. V dropped 0 bases and J dropped 4 bases, with 24 bases sitting between them. Germline V gene sequence: CDR1 MGHDK, CDR2 SYGVNS. This CDR3 is CASSEYGAGGQGSRETQYF. Written as DNA, the CDR3 is TGTGCCAGCAGTGAATATGGGGCGGGGGGACAGGGTTCTCGAGAGACCCAGTACTTC.

This clonotype was counted at least ten times. The rearrangement links TRBV24-1 to TRBJ2-2, with no clear D. The CDR3 runs to 11 residues. Per germline, CDR1 KGHDR and CDR2 SFDVKD. This CDR3 reads CADGNTGELFF. As DNA, the CDR3 is TGTGCAGACGGCAACACCGGGGAGCTGTTTTTT.

V and J are TRBV30 and TRBJ2-2, with unresolved D. V gave up 3 bases and J gave up 5 bases, with 4 bases separating them. Germline V gene sequence: CDR1 GTSNPN, CDR2 SVGIG (reference sequence). The CDR3 loop spans 11 amino acids. The chain's CDR3 is CAWSETGELFF. The CDR3 coding sequence is TGTGCCTGGAGCGAGACCGGGGAGCTGTTTTTT.

In this sample, this clonotype turned up many times. This chain joins TRBV12-3 or TRBV12-4 and TRBJ1-2; D is uncertain. The CDR3 runs to 15 residues. Trimming shortened V by 3 bases and J by 1 base, and 12 bases separated the two germline ends. The CDR3 sequence: CASSFSPQINYGYTF. The CDR3 DNA reads TGTGCCAGCAGTTTTTCGCCACAGATTAACTATGGCTACACCTTC.

This clonotype was found many times. J is TRBJ1-1 and V is TRBV20-1; D ambiguous. The CDR3 sequence is 15 residues long. Germline CDR1 and CDR2: DFQATT and SNEGSKA (reference sequence). Trimming cost V 1 base and J 5 bases, with 17 bases left between them. CDR3 sequence (DNA): TGCAGTGCTAGAGGGTTGTTTACAGTAGGGACTGAAGCTTTCTTT. Its translation is CSARGLFTVGTEAFF.

Ten or more counts support this clonotype. The genes are TRBV20-1 and TRBJ1-3, with D possibly being TRBD1 (6 bases). Germline V gene lookup returns CDR1 DFQATT and CDR2 SNEGSKA (reference sequence). This CDR3 is built from 14 residues. The V and J ends lost 1 base and 4 bases respectively, with 11 bases between them. This CDR3 is CSARAAGHGNTIYF. CDR3 in DNA: TGCAGTGCTAGAGCCGCGGGACACGGAAACACCATATATTTT.

This clonotype showed up many times. The chain carries TRBV5-1 and TRBJ2-5; possibly TRBD2 for D (5 bases). Germline CDR1 is SGHRS and CDR2 is YFSETQ. This CDR3 spans 15 amino acids. Trimming pared 4 bases from V and 0 bases from J, leaving 13 bases between. Here the CDR3 reads CASSGEGLNQETQYF. The CDR3 coding sequence is TGCGCCAGCAGCGGCGAAGGACTGAACCAAGAGACCCAGTACTTC.

This clonotype has ten or more counts. The chain couples TRBV27 to TRBJ1-5, with a weak D call TRBD1 (6 bases). Germline V lookup: CDR1 MNHEY, CDR2 SMNVEV (reference sequence). V was pared by 5 bases and J by 11 bases, with 19 bases between. CDR3 length: 14 amino acids. The CDR3 region has the DNA TGTGCCAGCAGTCCCGACCACAGGGTAGGCACCCAGCATTTT. Its translation: CASSPDHRVGTQHF.

This clonotype showed up many times. The rearrangement joins TRBV24-1 to TRBJ2-3, with a possible D match to TRBD2 (7 bases). CDR3 size: 14 residues. CDR1 and CDR2 (germline): KGHDR, SFDVKD. V gave up 5 bases and J gave up 6 bases, with 14 bases separating them. This chain's CDR3 is CATSGEGGLDTQYF. CDR3 coding DNA: TGTGCCACCAGTGGGGAGGGGGGGCTGGATACGCAGTATTTT.

At least ten counts were recorded for this clonotype. The genes are TRBV28 and TRBJ2-5; perhaps TRBD2 as D (6 bases). Germline CDR1 and CDR2: MDHEN and SYDVKM. The CDR3 totals 14 residues. V was trimmed by 6 bases and J by 5 bases, leaving 16 bases between them. The CDR3 DNA is TGTGCCAGCAGGTCCGTCGGGACTCGGGAGACCCAGTACTTC. It translates to CASRSVGTRETQYF.

The sample holds many counts of this clonotype. The chain has TRBV28 and TRBJ1-1; perhaps TRBD1 as D (6 bases). V lost 5 bases and J lost 5, with 15 bases in between. The CDR3 totals 14 residues. Per germline, CDR1 MDHEN and CDR2 SYDVKM. Here the CDR3 reads CASSPPGVLTEAFF. The CDR3 nucleotides read TGTGCCAGCAGTCCCCCAGGGGTCCTAACTGAAGCTTTCTTT.

This clonotype was recorded many times. The J gene is TRBJ2-2, the V gene TRBV12-3 or TRBV12-4, with D unresolved. There are 13 residues in the CDR3. Trimming left V 7 bases short and J 0 bases short, with 6 bases between. The CDR3 sequence: CASTHTNTGELFF. The CDR3 coding sequence is TGTGCCAGCACCCACACGAACACCGGGGAGCTGTTTTTT.

This clonotype was found many times. The chain is built from TRBV6-1 and TRBJ2-2; 8 bases fit TRBD1. The germline gives CDR1 MNHNS, CDR2 SASEGT. J was trimmed by 3 bases and V by 6 bases; bases with no gene match: 9. The CDR3 extends over 16 amino acids. The CDR3 here is CASSAIPGQDTGELFF. Here the CDR3 DNA reads TGTGCCAGCAGCGCAATCCCGGGACAGGACACCGGGGAGCTGTTTTTT.

The CDR3 here is CASSRDELAKNIQYF. The CDR3, as DNA: TGTGCCAGCAGCCGGGACGAATTAGCCAAAAACATTCAGTACTTC. The chain employs TRBV2 and TRBJ2-4; D might be TRBD1 or TRBD2, each matching 5 bases. Trimming stripped 6 bases from V and 0 bases from J, with 12 bases between. Germline V gene data show CDR1 as SNHLY and CDR2 as FYNNEI. This CDR3 spans 15 amino acids. The full variable domain, with the rest looked up from reference TRBV2 and TRBJ2-4, is EPEVTQTPSHQVTQMGQEVILRCVPISNHLYFYWYRQILGQKVEFLVSFYNNEISEKSEIFDDQFSVERPDGSNFTLKIRSTKLEDSAMYFCASSRDELAKNIQYFGAGTRLSVL.

Ten or more counts support this clonotype. V usage is TRBV6-5 and J usage is TRBJ2-7; D not resolved. This CDR3 is built from 15 residues. Germline CDR1 and CDR2: MNHEY and SVGAGI. V was cut by 0 bases and J by 3 bases, with 12 bases left in between. CDR3 amino acids: CASSYSLNGDYEQYF. Written as DNA, the CDR3 is TGTGCCAGCAGTTACTCCCTTAATGGGGACTACGAGCAGTACTTC.

This clonotype has ten or more counts. The genes are TRBV5-1 and TRBJ2-4, with D perhaps matching TRBD2 (6 bases). The V end lost 3 bases, the J end lost 0 bases, and 7 bases lay between the germline ends. The CDR3 length is 14 residues. Germline V gene lookup returns CDR1 SGHRS and CDR2 YFSETQ. CDR3: CASSSGGAKNIQYF. CDR3 nucleotides: TGCGCCAGCAGCTCCGGGGGAGCCAAAAACATTCAGTACTTC. Looking up the rest from reference TRBV5-1 and TRBJ2-4 gives the full variable domain: KAGVTQTPRYLIKTRGQQVTLSCSPISGHRSVSWYQQTPGQGLQFLFEYFSETQRNKGNFPGRFSGRQFSNSRSEMNVSTLELGDSALYLCASSSGGAKNIQYFGAGTRLSVL.

At least ten counts were recorded for this clonotype. The chain uses TRBV20-1 and TRBJ1-5; D call uncertain. Germline V CDR1 and CDR2: DFQATT, SNEGSKA (reference sequence). V was clipped by 5 bases and J by 7 bases, with 12 bases between them. The CDR3 extends over 12 amino acids. Written as DNA, the CDR3 is TGCAGTGCTCGCACCAGAGGACAGCCCCAGCATTTT. Amino acids: CSARTRGQPQHF.

In this sample, this clonotype turned up many times. The chain combines TRBV20-1 with TRBJ1-3; no firm D call. CDR1 and CDR2 (germline): DFQATT, SNEGSKA (reference sequence). The V end was cut by 3 bases, the J end by 3 bases, with 12 bases between. The CDR3 loop spans 14 amino acids. The CDR3 nucleotides are TGCAGTGCTAGTGAAGCCGCCGTTGGAAACACCATATATTTT. Amino acid sequence: CSASEAAVGNTIYF.

Ten or more counts support this clonotype. V is TRBV9 and J is TRBJ2-5; 8 positions agree with TRBD2. This CDR3 spans 18 amino acids. V lost 0 bases to trimming and J lost 4 bases; unmatched junction nucleotides: 14. CDR1 SGDLS and CDR2 YYNGEE come from the germline V gene. The CDR3 nucleotides are TGTGCCAGCAGCGTAGACGGCCGGCGGGGGGCCGTTGGAGAGACCCAGTACTTC. Its protein is CASSVDGRRGAVGETQYF. Full variable domain (outside the CDR3, taken from reference TRBV9 and TRBJ2-5): DSGVTQTPKHLITATGQRVTLRCSPRSGDLSVYWYQQSLDQGLQFLIQYYNGEERAKGNILERFSAQQFPDLHSELNLSSLELGDSALYFCASSVDGRRGAVGETQYFGPGTRLLVL.

The rearrangement links TRBV7-3 to TRBJ1-3, with unresolved D. The CDR3 length is 14 residues. With 5 bases removed from V and 4 bases from J, the gap between germline ends came to 12 bases. The germline V gene has CDR1 SGHTA and CDR2 FQGTGA. The CDR3 nucleotides read TGTGCCAGCAGCCCCTGGGTGGCGGGAAACACCATATATTTT. This sequence encodes CASSPWVAGNTIYF.

This clonotype has ten or more counts. This sequence joins TRBV13 and TRBJ2-4; 10 bases line up with TRBD1. V lost 3 bases and J lost 0; bases outside the gene matches: 8. Germline V lookup: CDR1 PRHDT, CDR2 FYEKMQ (reference sequence). The CDR3 has 18 amino acids. CDR3 protein: CASSFRTGGWLAKNIQYF. Here the CDR3 DNA reads TGTGCCAGCAGCTTTAGGACAGGGGGATGGCTAGCCAAAAACATTCAGTACTTC.